One sample yielded the 6 T cell receptor beta chains listed below, sequenced in a study of CD8+CD57+ T cells in acquired aplastic anemia (dated by TCRdb to 2016 to 2019). Sequencing took place on an Illumina HiSeq 2000. Genomic DNA was used as template for profiling of TCR beta VDJ combinations and CDR3 sequences. The raw public reads went through TCRdb reprocessing: fastp at Q25, MiXCR clone calling, in-frame beta chains kept. Rows are combined by CDR3 protein, so each entry shows the most common genes and DNA. For this sample there are roughly 160,000 distinct CDR3 sequences; around 48% appear just once. Approximately 3% of the sample belongs to the ten largest clones. Expansion of CD8+CD57+ cells had been shown by flow cytometry in the patients chosen for sequencing. The specimen sequenced was sorted CD4+, CD8+, or CD8+CD57+ T cells (not recorded which) from PBMCs. The receptor set was obtained from a human donor with aplastic anemia.

This clonotype was observed many times. V gene TRBV7-8 combines with J gene TRBJ1-6; D possibly corresponds to TRBD1 (5 bases). V was cut by 5 bases and J by 0 bases, with 11 bases left in between. The CDR3 totals 16 residues. Germline V gene sequence: CDR1 SGHVS, CDR2 FQNEAQ. CDR3 in DNA: TGTGCCAGCAGCCCAAACAGGAGCTCCTATAATTCACCCCTCCACTTT. Translated, it gives CASSPNRSSYNSPLHF.

This rearrangement joins TRBV27 to TRBJ2-5; D remains ambiguous. Germline lookup yields CDR1 MNHEY and CDR2 SMNVEV (reference sequence). The V end lost 5 bases, the J end lost 5 bases, and 12 bases lay between the germline ends. The CDR3 consists of 13 residues. The CDR3 DNA reads as TGTGCCAGCAGTATCTCTGGGTGGGAGACCCAGTACTTC. It translates to CASSISGWETQYF.

The chain couples TRBV7-4 to TRBJ1-2; perhaps TRBD1 as D (6 bases). The germline gives CDR1 SGHVT, CDR2 SQSDAQ. Trimming pared 7 bases from V and 4 bases from J, leaving 19 bases between. The CDR3 is 15 amino acids. The CDR3: CASIPGALIGYGYTF. The CDR3 coding sequence is TGTGCCAGCATTCCGGGGGCCCTTATTGGCTATGGCTACACCTTC. Drawing the rest from reference TRBV7-4 and TRBJ1-2, the complete variable domain is GAGVSQSPRYKVAKRGRDVALRCDSISGHVTLYWYRQTLGQGSEVLTYSQSDAQRDKSGRPSGRFSAERPERSVSTLKIQRTEQGDSAVYLCASIPGALIGYGYTFGSGTRLTVV.

This clonotype appeared a few times. A much bigger clone sits one base away, suggesting this may be a read error. The V call is TRBV7-2, the J call TRBJ1-2; no clear D. This CDR3 region has 13 residues. V lost 0 bases and J lost 4, with 6 bases in between. From germline, CDR1 is SGHTA and CDR2 FQGNSA. The CDR3 protein is CTSSLADLYGYTF. The CDR3 DNA reads TGTACCAGCAGCTTAGCAGACCTCTATGGCTACACCTTC.

This clonotype came up many times. The V and J genes are TRBV7-3 and TRBJ2-5; D possibly corresponds to TRBD2 (7 bases). The CDR3 contains 15 residues. The V gene's germline CDR1 is SGHTA and CDR2 FQGTGA. With 1 base removed from V and 5 bases from J, the gap between germline ends came to 14 bases. CDR3 residues: CASSLSGGALETQYF. As DNA, the CDR3 is TGTGCCAGCAGCTTAAGTGGGGGGGCGCTTGAGACCCAGTACTTC.

At least ten counts were recorded for this clonotype. The chain joins TRBV11-2 to TRBJ2-2, with 8 bases matching TRBD2. Germline CDR1 is SGHAT and CDR2 is FQNNGV. The CDR3 is made up of 16 amino acids. J lost 2 bases, V lost 7 bases, and 9 bases had no gene match. CDR3 loop: CASTSKAGDNTGELFF. The CDR3 DNA follows: TGTGCCAGCACTTCTAAAGCGGGAGACAACACCGGGGAGCTGTTTTTT.